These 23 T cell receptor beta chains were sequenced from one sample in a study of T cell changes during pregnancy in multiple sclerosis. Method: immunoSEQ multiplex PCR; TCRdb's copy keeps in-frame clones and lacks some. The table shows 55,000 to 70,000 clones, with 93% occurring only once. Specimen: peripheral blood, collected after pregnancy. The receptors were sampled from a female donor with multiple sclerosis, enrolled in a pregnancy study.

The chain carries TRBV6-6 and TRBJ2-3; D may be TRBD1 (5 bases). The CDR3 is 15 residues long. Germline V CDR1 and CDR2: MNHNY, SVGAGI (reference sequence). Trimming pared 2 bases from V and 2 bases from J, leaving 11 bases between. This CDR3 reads CASSYLTGHTDTQYF. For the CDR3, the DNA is TGTGCCAGCAGTTACCTGACTGGACACACAGATACGCAGTATTTT.

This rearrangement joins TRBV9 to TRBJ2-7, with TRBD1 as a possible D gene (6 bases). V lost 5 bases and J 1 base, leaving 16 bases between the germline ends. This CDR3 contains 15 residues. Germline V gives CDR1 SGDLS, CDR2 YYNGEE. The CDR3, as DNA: TGTGCCAGCAGTCCCGGGACACATTCGTCCTACGAGCAGTACTTC. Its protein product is CASSPGTHSSYEQYF.

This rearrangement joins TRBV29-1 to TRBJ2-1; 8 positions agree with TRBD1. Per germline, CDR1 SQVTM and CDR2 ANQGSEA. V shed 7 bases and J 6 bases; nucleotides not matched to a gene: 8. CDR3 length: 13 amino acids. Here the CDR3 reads CSAEGQDPNEQFF. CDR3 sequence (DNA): TGCAGCGCCGAGGGACAGGACCCCAATGAGCAGTTCTTC.

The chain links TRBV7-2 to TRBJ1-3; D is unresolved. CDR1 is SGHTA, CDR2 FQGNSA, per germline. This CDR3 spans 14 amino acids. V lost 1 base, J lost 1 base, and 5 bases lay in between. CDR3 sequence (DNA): TGTGCCAGCAGCTTAGGAGGGTCTGGAAACACCATATATTTT. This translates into CASSLGGSGNTIYF. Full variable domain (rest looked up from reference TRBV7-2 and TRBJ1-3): GAGVSQSPSNKVTEKGKDVELRCDPISGHTALYWYRQSLGQGLEFLIYFQGNSAPDKSGLPSDRFSAERTGGSVSTLTIQRTQQEDSAVYLCASSLGGSGNTIYFGEGSWLTVV.

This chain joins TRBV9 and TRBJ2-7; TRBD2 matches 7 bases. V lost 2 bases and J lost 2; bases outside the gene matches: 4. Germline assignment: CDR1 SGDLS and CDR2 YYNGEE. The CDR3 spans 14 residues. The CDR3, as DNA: TGTGCCAGCAGCGTTTCGGGAGGTCCCTACGAGCAGTACTTC. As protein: CASSVSGGPYEQYF.

CDR3 sequence: CASSLYIGSWLMNTEAFF. CDR3 DNA: TGTGCCAGCAGCTTGTATATCGGTAGTTGGTTAATGAACACTGAAGCTTTCTTT. The chain recombines TRBV5-6 with TRBJ1-1; no clear D. Germline loops: CDR1 SGHDT, CDR2 YYEEEE. CDR3 length: 18 amino acids. V dropped 1 base and J dropped 0 bases, with 19 bases sitting between them.

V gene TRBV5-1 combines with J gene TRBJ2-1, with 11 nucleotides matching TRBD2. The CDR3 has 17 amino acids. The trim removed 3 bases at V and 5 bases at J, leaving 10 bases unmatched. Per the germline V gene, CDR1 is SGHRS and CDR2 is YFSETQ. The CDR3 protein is CASSSRPTSGVDNEQFF. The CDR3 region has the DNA TGCGCCAGCAGCTCCCGTCCGACTAGCGGGGTAGACAATGAGCAGTTCTTC.

CDR3 residues: CASSDPGTSLNEQFF. The CDR3 nucleotides are TGTGCCAGCAGTGACCCCGGGACTAGCCTGAATGAGCAGTTCTTC. The V and J genes are TRBV28 and TRBJ2-1; 9 bases match TRBD2. V gave up 5 bases and J gave up 7 bases; unmatched junction bases: 9. This CDR3 comprises 15 residues. Germline V gene lookup returns CDR1 MDHEN and CDR2 SYDVKM.

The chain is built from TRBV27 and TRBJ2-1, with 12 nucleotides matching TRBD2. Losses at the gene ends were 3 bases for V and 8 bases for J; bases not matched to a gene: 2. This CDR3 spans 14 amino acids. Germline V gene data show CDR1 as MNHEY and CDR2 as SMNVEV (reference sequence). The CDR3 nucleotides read TGTGCCAGCAGTTTCGGGACTAGCGGGTATGAGCAGTTCTTC. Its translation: CASSFGTSGYEQFF.

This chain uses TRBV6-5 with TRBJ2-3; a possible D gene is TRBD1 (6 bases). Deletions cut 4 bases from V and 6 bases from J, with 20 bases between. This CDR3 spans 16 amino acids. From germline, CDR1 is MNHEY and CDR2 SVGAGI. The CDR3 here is CASSSSNRVLADTQYF. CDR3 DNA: TGTGCCAGCAGTTCCTCAAACAGGGTTTTGGCGGATACGCAGTATTTT.

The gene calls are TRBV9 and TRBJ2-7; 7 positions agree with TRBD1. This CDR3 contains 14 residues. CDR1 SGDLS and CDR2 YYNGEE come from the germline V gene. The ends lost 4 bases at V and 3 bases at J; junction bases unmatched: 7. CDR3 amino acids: CASSPRTGGYEQYF. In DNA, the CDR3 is TGTGCCAGCAGCCCGCGGACAGGTGGCTACGAGCAGTACTTC.

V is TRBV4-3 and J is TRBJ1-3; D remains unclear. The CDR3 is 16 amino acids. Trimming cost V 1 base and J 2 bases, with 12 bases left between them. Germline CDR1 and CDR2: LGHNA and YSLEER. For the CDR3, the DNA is TGCGCCAGCAGCCAAGGGACCCGGACTCCTGGAAACACCATATATTTT. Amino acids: CASSQGTRTPGNTIYF.

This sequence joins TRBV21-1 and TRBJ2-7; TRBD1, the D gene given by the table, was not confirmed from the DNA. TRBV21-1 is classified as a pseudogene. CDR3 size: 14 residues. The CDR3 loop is CARRRPGQGNEQYF. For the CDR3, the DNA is TGTGCCAGAAGACGTCCGGGACAGGGGAACGAGCAGTACTTC.

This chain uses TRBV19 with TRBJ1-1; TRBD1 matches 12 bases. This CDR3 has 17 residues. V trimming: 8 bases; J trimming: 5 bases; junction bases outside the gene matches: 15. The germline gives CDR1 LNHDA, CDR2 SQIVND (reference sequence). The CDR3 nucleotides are TGTGCCAGTGGGCGGGGACAGGGGGCTTGGGGTCGGACTGAAGCTTTCTTT. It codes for CASGRGQGAWGRTEAFF.

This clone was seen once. The CDR3 DNA reads TGTGCCAGCAGCCGATCAGGGATGGGGAACACTGAAGCTTTCTTT. Its translation is CASSRSGMGNTEAFF. V gene TRBV7-9 combines with J gene TRBJ1-1; weak D call: TRBD1 (5 bases). Germline V gene lookup returns CDR1 SEHNR and CDR2 FQNEAQ (reference sequence). CDR3 size: 15 residues. V was cut by 5 bases and J by 1 base, with 14 bases left in between.

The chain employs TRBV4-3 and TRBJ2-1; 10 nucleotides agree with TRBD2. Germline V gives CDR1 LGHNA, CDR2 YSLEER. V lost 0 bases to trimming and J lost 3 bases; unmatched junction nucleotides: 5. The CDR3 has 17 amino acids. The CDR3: CASSQDQASGSYNEQFF. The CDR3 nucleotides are TGCGCCAGCAGCCAAGATCAGGCTAGCGGGAGCTACAATGAGCAGTTCTTC.

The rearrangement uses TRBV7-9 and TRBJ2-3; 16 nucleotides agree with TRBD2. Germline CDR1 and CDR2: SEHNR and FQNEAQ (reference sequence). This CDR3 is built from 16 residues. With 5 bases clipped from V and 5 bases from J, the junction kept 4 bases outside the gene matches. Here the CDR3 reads CASSPGLAGGGDTQYF. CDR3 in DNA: TGTGCCAGCAGCCCGGGACTAGCGGGAGGGGGAGATACGCAGTATTTT.

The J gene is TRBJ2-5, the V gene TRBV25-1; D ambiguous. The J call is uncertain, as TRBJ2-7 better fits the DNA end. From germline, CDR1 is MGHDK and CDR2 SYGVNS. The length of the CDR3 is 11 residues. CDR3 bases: TGTGCCAGCAGTGTTTCCTACGAGCAGTACTTC. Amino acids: CASSVSYEQYF.

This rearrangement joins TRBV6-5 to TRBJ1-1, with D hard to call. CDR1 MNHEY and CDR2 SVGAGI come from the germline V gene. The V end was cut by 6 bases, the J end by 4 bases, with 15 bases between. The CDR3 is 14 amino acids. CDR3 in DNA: TGTGCCAGCAGGAAGAGGGCCGGTATCACTGAAGCTTTCTTT. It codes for CASRKRAGITEAFF.

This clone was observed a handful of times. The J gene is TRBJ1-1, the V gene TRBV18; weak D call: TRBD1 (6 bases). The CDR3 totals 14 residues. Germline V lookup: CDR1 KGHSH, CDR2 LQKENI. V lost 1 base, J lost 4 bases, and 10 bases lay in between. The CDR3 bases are TGTGCCAGCTCACCACAGGGGGTCAGCACTGAAGCTTTCTTT. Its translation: CASSPQGVSTEAFF.

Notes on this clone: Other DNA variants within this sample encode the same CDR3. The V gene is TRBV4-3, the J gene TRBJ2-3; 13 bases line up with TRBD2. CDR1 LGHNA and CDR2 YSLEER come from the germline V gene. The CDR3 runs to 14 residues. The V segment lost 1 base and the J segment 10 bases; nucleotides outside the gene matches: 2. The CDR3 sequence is CASSQGTSGGAQYF. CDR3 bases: TGCGCCAGCAGCCAAGGGACTAGCGGGGGTGCGCAGTATTTT.

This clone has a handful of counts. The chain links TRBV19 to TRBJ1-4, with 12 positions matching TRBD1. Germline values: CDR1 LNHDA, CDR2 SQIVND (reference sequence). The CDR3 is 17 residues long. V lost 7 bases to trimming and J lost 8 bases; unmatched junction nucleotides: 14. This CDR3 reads CASTQGTGGDSSEKLFF. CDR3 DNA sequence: TGTGCCAGTACGCAAGGGACAGGGGGCGATTCGAGCGAAAAACTGTTTTTT.

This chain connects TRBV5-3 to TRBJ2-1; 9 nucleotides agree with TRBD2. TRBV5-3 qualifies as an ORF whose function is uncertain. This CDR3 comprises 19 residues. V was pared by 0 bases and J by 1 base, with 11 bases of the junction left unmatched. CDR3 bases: TGTGCCAGAAGCTTGGGGAACAGGGGACTAGCTAAATCCTACAATGAGCAGTTCTTC. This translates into CARSLGNRGLAKSYNEQFF.